A single sample is the source of the 3 T cell receptor beta chains below, sequenced in a study of human T cells and chemical hapten exposure. From the RACE reads, TCRdb called clonotypes with MiXCR, one entry per CDR3 protein. The repertoire includes more than 90,000 distinct CDR3 sequences, 9.5% to 12% of them detected once, and about 3% sits in the top ten. Time point described: patch test 2, 6 weeks after DPC sensitization. Treatment denoted: therapeutic diphenylcyclopropenone sensitization with weekly scalp DPC. Sequences were derived from whole blood, sampled in connection with sensitization to the hapten diphenylcyclopropenone (DPC). The receptors were gathered from a woman in her 40s with alopecia areata. Some clones in this sample may be carry-over from other donors' samples.

The chain employs TRBV7-2 and TRBJ1-1, with a possible D match to TRBD1 (6 bases). Between the trimmed V and J ends, which lost 5 bases and 0 bases, there was a span of 13 bases. The CDR3 runs 15 residues. Per germline, CDR1 SGHTA and CDR2 FQGNSA. The CDR3 spells CASSRQGQMNTEAFF. CDR3 bases: TGTGCCAGCAGCCGTCAGGGGCAGATGAACACTGAAGCTTTCTTT. Based on the CDR3 plus reference TRBV7-2 and TRBJ1-1, the full variable domain is GAGVSQSPSNKVTEKGKDVELRCDPISGHTALYWYRQSLGQGLEFLIYFQGNSAPDKSGLPSDRFSAERTGGSVSTLTIQRTQQEDSAVYLCASSRQGQMNTEAFFGQGTRLTVV.

This clonotype has a count of ten or more. This chain joins TRBV6-1 and TRBJ2-7; D is unclear. Trimming removed 2 bases from V and 2 bases from J, with 4 bases in between. The CDR3 spans 12 residues. Germline V gives CDR1 MNHNS, CDR2 SASEGT. This CDR3 is CASSETTYEQYF. Written as DNA, the CDR3 is TGTGCCAGCAGTGAAACAACCTACGAGCAGTACTTC.

This clonotype has more than one count but fewer than ten. This chain uses TRBV30 with TRBJ1-5; D gene unclear. The length of the CDR3 is 14 residues. CDR1 and CDR2 (germline): GTSNPN, SVGIG (reference sequence). V was shortened by 1 base and J by 0 bases, with 7 bases between the two germline ends. In DNA, the CDR3 is TGTGCCTGGAGTGGGGTTAATAGCAATCAGCCCCAGCATTTT. Its protein product is CAWSGVNSNQPQHF.